The 18 T cell receptor beta chains below come from one sample, sequenced in a study of monozygotic twins with inflammatory bowel disease. TCRdb re-called the 5' RACE reads and catalogs CDR3 proteins one per entry, DNA excluded. Its listing shows over 350,000 distinct CDR3 sequences. The sequenced material came from blood. These receptors originate from a human donor with ulcerative colitis or Crohn's disease, or a healthy co-twin of an affected twin (not recorded which).

The chain combines TRBV9 with TRBJ2-5; checking the TCRdb D call of TRBD1 is not possible without DNA. The CDR3 has 14 residues. The germline V gene encodes CDR1 SGDLS and CDR2 YYNGEE. This chain's CDR3 is CASSVEWGEETQYF. Based on the CDR3 plus reference TRBV9 and TRBJ2-5, the full variable domain is DSGVTQTPKHLITATGQRVTLRCSPRSGDLSVYWYQQSLDQGLQFLIQYYNGEERAKGNILERFSAQQFPDLHSELNLSSLELGDSALYFCASSVEWGEETQYFGPGTRLLVL.

The V gene is TRBV11-2, the J gene TRBJ1-1; TCRdb designates TRBD1, a call that cannot be tested without DNA. The CDR3 covers 15 residues. From germline, CDR1 is SGHAT and CDR2 FQNNGV. The CDR3 sequence: CASSLRGGADTEAFF.

The CDR3 here is CATSKGSSYNEQFF. The chain recombines TRBV15 with TRBJ2-1. Germline-derived CDR1 and CDR2 are LNHNV and YYDKDF (reference sequence). This CDR3 comprises 14 residues.

The chain links TRBV10-3 to TRBJ2-5; TCRdb's assignment of TRBD2 cannot be checked, as there is no DNA. The CDR3 length is 18 residues. Germline values: CDR1 ENHRY, CDR2 SYGVKD. This chain's CDR3 is CAIGGTSGGPRLAETQYF.

The V and J genes are TRBV7-3 and TRBJ2-3; without DNA, the TCRdb call of TRBD2 cannot be checked. Germline CDR1 and CDR2: SGHTA and FQGTGA. This CDR3 spans 19 amino acids. The chain's CDR3 is CASSLLGPTSGGAGDSQYF.

The rearrangement links TRBV11-2 to TRBJ1-2. The CDR3 contains 15 residues. Germline values: CDR1 SGHAT, CDR2 FQNNGV. The CDR3 spells CASSLVPAGGYGYTF.

The chain is built from TRBV15 and TRBJ1-2. The germline V gene has CDR1 LNHNV and CDR2 YYDKDF (reference sequence). This CDR3 has 14 residues. The CDR3 sequence: CATSAEILNYGYTF. The full variable domain, rest sourced from reference TRBV15 and TRBJ1-2, is DAMVIQNPRYQVTQFGKPVTLSCSQTLNHNVMYWYQQKSSQAPKLLFHYYDKDFNNEADTPDNFQSRRPNTSFCFLDIRSPGLGDTAMYLCATSAEILNYGYTFGSGTRLTVV.

The J gene is TRBJ2-7, the V gene TRBV6-2 or TRBV6-3; TCRdb picks TRBD1, but there is no DNA to check that call. Germline CDR1 and CDR2: MNHEY and SVGEGT. The CDR3 contains 15 residues. CDR3 sequence: CASSSKGQGVYEQYF.

This rearrangement joins TRBV15 to TRBJ1-1. CDR3 length equals 14 residues. In germline, CDR1 is LNHNV, CDR2 YYDKDF (reference sequence). This CDR3 reads CATSVYPKNTEAFF.

The rearrangement joins TRBV7-2 to TRBJ2-3; without DNA, the TCRdb call of TRBD2 cannot be checked. CDR3 length: 12 amino acids. Germline CDR1 reads SGHTA; CDR2 reads FQGNSA. CDR3 in amino acids: CASSLLAGQQYF.

V usage is TRBV12-3 or TRBV12-4 and J usage is TRBJ1-6; TCRdb returns TRBD1, unconfirmable since there is no DNA. The CDR3 consists of 14 residues. The CDR3 region is CASSLGQGFSPLHF.

The chain joins TRBV7-9 to TRBJ2-3; TCRdb returns TRBD1, unconfirmable since there is no DNA. The germline CDR1 and CDR2 sequences are SEHNR and FQNEAQ (reference sequence). This CDR3 has 17 amino acids. This chain's CDR3 is CASTPGPGITSTDTQYF.

The chain employs TRBV6-2 or TRBV6-3 and TRBJ2-7; without DNA, the TCRdb call of TRBD2 cannot be checked. Per the germline V gene, CDR1 is MNHEY and CDR2 is SVGEGT. There are 16 residues in the CDR3. The CDR3 sequence: CASSYASGGVYYEQYF.

The chain couples TRBV7-2 to TRBJ2-1; TCRdb picks TRBD1, but there is no DNA to check that call. Germline V gives CDR1 SGHTA, CDR2 FQGNSA. The CDR3 extends over 13 amino acids. CDR3 in amino acids: CASSLEATREQFF.

V usage is TRBV4-3 and J usage is TRBJ1-1; the D call from TCRdb, TRBD1, cannot be confirmed without DNA. Germline values: CDR1 LGHNA, CDR2 YSLEER. The CDR3 is 15 amino acids. CDR3 residues: CASMNRAYMNTEAFF.

The genes are TRBV28 and TRBJ2-7. Looked up from germline, CDR1 is MDHEN and CDR2 is SYDVKM. The CDR3 runs 14 residues. This CDR3 reads CASSSRGGSYEQYF.

This sequence joins TRBV9 and TRBJ2-4; TCRdb gives TRBD2 as the D gene, but with no DNA this cannot be confirmed. In germline, CDR1 is SGDLS, CDR2 YYNGEE. The CDR3 runs 16 residues. The CDR3 loop reads CASSVAGAEAKNIQYF.

This sequence joins TRBV7-2 and TRBJ1-1; the D call of TRBD1 rests on TCRdb alone, since no DNA is present to check it. The CDR3 is made up of 19 amino acids. Germline CDR1 SGHTA, CDR2 FQGNSA. CDR3 region: CASSFRGSSDGGWDTEAFF.